The 11 T cell receptor beta chains in this list originate from one sample, sequenced in a study of graft-versus-host responses after intestinal transplantation. The protocol was immunoSEQ multiplex PCR, while the TCRdb copy is restricted to in-frame clones and leaves out a portion. Of more than 65,000 clones in the sample, 80% to 95% were seen once. Which antigens these TCRs recognize remains unknown. The source material was unstimulated CD8+ T cells sorted from spleen or lymph node cells, sampled before transplant. These receptors were obtained from a human donor who was the organ donor for an intestinal transplant.

This clone was detected once. The chain couples TRBV4-1 to TRBJ2-3; D might be TRBD2 (5 bases). The CDR3 extends over 14 amino acids. Trimming took 1 base from V and 6 from J, leaving 11 bases between them. Per the germline V gene, CDR1 is MGHRA and CDR2 is YSYEKL. The CDR3 is CASSQVRADDTQYF. The CDR3 region has the DNA TGCGCCAGCAGCCAAGTGCGGGCGGATGATACGCAGTATTTT.

The V call is TRBV15, the J call TRBJ2-3; 10 positions agree with TRBD1. Germline V gene lookup returns CDR1 LNHNV and CDR2 YYDKDF (reference sequence). V lost 5 bases, J lost 4 bases, and 6 bases stayed unmatched. The CDR3 totals 15 residues. In nucleotides, the CDR3 is TGTGCCACCAGCGGGGACAGGGGTGCGGCAGATACGCAGTATTTT. Encoded protein: CATSGDRGAADTQYF.

This sequence joins TRBV27 and TRBJ2-5; D may be TRBD1 (6 bases). There are 14 residues in the CDR3. Trimming removed 5 bases from V and 2 bases from J, with 12 bases in between. Germline CDR1 and CDR2: MNHEY and SMNVEV (reference sequence). The CDR3 coding sequence is TGTGCCAGCAGTCAGGGGTCTAGGCAAGAGACCCAGTACTTC. Residues: CASSQGSRQETQYF.

The chain has TRBV12-5 and TRBJ2-1; 7 bases align to TRBD1. Germline V lookup: CDR1 LGHNT, CDR2 FRNRAP. This CDR3 comprises 15 residues. V lost 7 bases to trimming and J lost 6 bases; unmatched junction nucleotides: 12. The CDR3 DNA reads TGTGCTAGTGCTAGGGGGACAGACCCCGTCAATGAGCAGTTCTTC. It encodes CASARGTDPVNEQFF.

The chain uses TRBV19 and TRBJ1-1; 8 bases agree with TRBD1. In germline, CDR1 is LNHDA, CDR2 SQIVND (reference sequence). The CDR3 runs 14 residues. V lost 5 bases and J lost 1; bases outside the gene matches: 3. Written as DNA, the CDR3 is TGTGCCAGTAGTTTCGGACAGGGGAACACTGAAGCTTTCTTT. Its protein product is CASSFGQGNTEAFF. The full variable domain, rest sourced from reference TRBV19 and TRBJ1-1, is DGGITQSPKYLFRKEGQNVTLSCEQNLNHDAMYWYRQDPGQGLRLIYYSQIVNDFQKGDIAEGYSVSREKKESFPLTVTSAQKNPTAFYLCASSFGQGNTEAFFGQGTRLTVV.

CDR3 protein: CASSLQGDNQPQHF. In DNA form, the CDR3 reads TGTGCCAGCAGTTTACAGGGGGACAATCAGCCCCAGCATTTT. The J gene is TRBJ1-5, the V gene TRBV27, with 7 bases fitting TRBD1. Germline assignment: CDR1 MNHEY and CDR2 SMNVEV (reference sequence). There are 14 residues in the CDR3. After removal of 2 bases from V and 3 bases from J, the junction contained 1 base not matched to a gene.

Worth noting for this clone: Compared with germline, one end of the junction differs, possibly owing to a read error. The genes are TRBV28 and TRBJ2-7; a weak D match, TRBD1 (6 bases). Germline CDR1 and CDR2: MDHEN and SYDVKM. The CDR3 consists of 14 residues. The CDR3 coding sequence is TGTGCCAGCAGTCTATGGACAGAGACCTACGAGCAGTACTTC. Translated: CASSLWTETYEQYF.

The V gene is TRBV28, the J gene TRBJ2-7, with a possible D match to TRBD2 (7 bases). Germline V gives CDR1 MDHEN, CDR2 SYDVKM. Trimming removed 3 bases at V and 6 bases at J, with 21 bases between. The CDR3 extends over 16 amino acids. The CDR3 nucleotides read TGTGCCAGCAGTTTCCTAGGGGGGGGGTCCCCACCCGAGCAGTACTTC. Protein product: CASSFLGGGSPPEQYF.

J is TRBJ2-1 and V is TRBV7-9, with D hard to call. Germline assignment: CDR1 SEHNR and CDR2 FQNEAQ (reference sequence). The CDR3 consists of 14 residues. Trimming pared 5 bases from V and 7 bases from J, leaving 15 bases between. CDR3 sequence reads: CASSPTLTRNEQFF. The DNA for the CDR3 is TGTGCCAGCAGCCCGACACTCACTCGAAATGAGCAGTTCTTC.

This chain uses TRBV28 with TRBJ2-7; no clear D. Trimming removed 5 bases from V and 7 bases from J, with 12 bases in between. Per the germline V gene, CDR1 is MDHEN and CDR2 is SYDVKM. This CDR3 region has 12 residues. The CDR3: CASSPEAREQYF. CDR3 in DNA: TGTGCCAGCAGTCCCGAGGCGAGGGAGCAGTACTTC.

Only one count was recorded for this clone. The chain carries TRBV7-9 and TRBJ2-1; the match to TRBD2 covers 10 bases. In germline, CDR1 is SEHNR, CDR2 FQNEAQ (reference sequence). The trim removed 5 bases at V and 9 bases at J, leaving 10 bases unmatched. This CDR3 region has 15 residues. The CDR3 protein is CASSKSTSGKGEQFF. The CDR3 DNA reads TGTGCCAGCAGCAAGTCAACTAGCGGGAAGGGTGAGCAGTTCTTC.